The clone carrying this T cell receptor (beta chain) has a count of ten or more. Its matching antigen is unknown. The length of the CDR3 is 15 residues. Germline CDR1 and CDR2: LGHNA and YNFKEQ. The ends were cut back, 0 bases at V and 6 bases at J, with 11 bases in the middle. From roughly 0.45 ug total RNA, TCR beta cDNA was generated with a primer in the constant region. For TCR beta, libraries were produced by three nested multiplex PCR rounds using slightly modified ARM-PCR. With TRBV1-TRBV30 forward primers and a C-beta reverse primer, the first two PCR rounds were run for roughly 9 cycles each. TCRdb independently ran MiXCR on the multiplex PCR reads; one entry per CDR3 protein. This table has fewer than 350,000 distinct CDR3 sequences, roughly two thirds appearing once. These data originate in a study of tumor-infiltrating lymphocytes in primary liver carcinoma. Across the whole study: Measuring about 4.2 to 10 cm across, the tumors were staged as T1-T3 N0M0.

Germline DNA was also extracted, and blood RNA derived from unsorted whole blood. Study-wide points: The study found a significantly higher top-250-clone fraction in tumors than in blood (p = 0.039). Left bulk and unsorted, the samples did not allow CD4+ and CD8+ repertoires to be compared. Reduced overlap was seen in tumor-adjacent and tumor-blood pairs versus tumor region pairs.

The sample consisted of peripheral blood. The J gene is TRBJ2-2, the V gene TRBV4-2; D is unresolved. The source of this sequence is a man aged 40-49 years with primary liver carcinoma and hepatitis B virus infection. CDR3 sequence reads: CASSQDLGRAGELFF. Written as DNA, the CDR3 is TGTGCCAGCAGCCAAGATCTAGGGCGAGCCGGGGAGCTGTTTTTT.